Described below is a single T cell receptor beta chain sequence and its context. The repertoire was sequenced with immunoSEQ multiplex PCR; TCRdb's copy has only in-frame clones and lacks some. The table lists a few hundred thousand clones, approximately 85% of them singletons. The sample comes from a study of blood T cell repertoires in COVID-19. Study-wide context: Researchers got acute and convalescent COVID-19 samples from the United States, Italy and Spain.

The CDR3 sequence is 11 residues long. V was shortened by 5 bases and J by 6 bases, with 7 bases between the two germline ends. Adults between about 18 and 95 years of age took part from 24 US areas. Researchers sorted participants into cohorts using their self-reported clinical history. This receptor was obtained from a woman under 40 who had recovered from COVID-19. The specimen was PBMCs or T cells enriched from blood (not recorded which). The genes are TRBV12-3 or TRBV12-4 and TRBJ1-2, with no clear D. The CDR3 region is CASSRRDGYTF. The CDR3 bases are TGTGCCAGCAGTCGGAGGGATGGCTACACCTTC.